This T cell receptor (beta chain) was captured by sequencing in a study of neurological immune-mediated disorders. This clonotype showed up many times. It was by 5'RACE with 10-nucleotide random UMIs that the cDNA was made. In TCRdb, the 5' RACE reads were re-called with MiXCR into one record per CDR3 protein. Here the sample spans tens of thousands of distinct CDR3 sequences, about 3.7% being singletons. Looked up from germline, CDR1 is DFQATT and CDR2 is SNEGSKA (reference sequence). V was trimmed by 5 bases and J by 0 bases, leaving 23 bases between them. CDR3 length: 17 amino acids. The source material was PBMCs. The chain couples TRBV20-1 to TRBJ2-7; D might be TRBD2 (7 bases). This clonotype originated in a man aged 35-49 years with multiple sclerosis. The CDR3 spells CSALPPGGRGFSYEQYF. The CDR3 DNA follows: TGCAGTGCTCTGCCTCCGGGGGGCAGGGGCTTCTCCTACGAGCAGTACTTC.